This TCR beta chain is from a study of cytomegalovirus exposure and HLA in healthy donors. CDR1 and CDR2 from the germline V gene are SGDLS and YYNGEE. CDR3 length: 16 residues. The ends lost 4 bases at V and 1 base at J; junction bases unmatched: 5. PCR employed 60 Vbeta and 13 Jbeta primers. Repertoires were generated with immunoSEQ multiplex PCR, while TCRdb's copy carries only in-frame clones and drops some. The table lists more than 100,000 clones, about 85% of them singletons, with approximately 0.22% in the top ten. The origin of this receptor is a man aged 45-65 years in good health and CMV-seronegative. The rearrangement links TRBV9 to TRBJ2-2; 9 bases fit TRBD1. The sequenced sample consisted of PBMCs. CDR3 sequence reads: CASSYRQGGNTGELFF. The CDR3 nucleotides read TGTGCCAGCAGCTACCGACAGGGGGGGAACACCGGGGAGCTGTTTTTT.